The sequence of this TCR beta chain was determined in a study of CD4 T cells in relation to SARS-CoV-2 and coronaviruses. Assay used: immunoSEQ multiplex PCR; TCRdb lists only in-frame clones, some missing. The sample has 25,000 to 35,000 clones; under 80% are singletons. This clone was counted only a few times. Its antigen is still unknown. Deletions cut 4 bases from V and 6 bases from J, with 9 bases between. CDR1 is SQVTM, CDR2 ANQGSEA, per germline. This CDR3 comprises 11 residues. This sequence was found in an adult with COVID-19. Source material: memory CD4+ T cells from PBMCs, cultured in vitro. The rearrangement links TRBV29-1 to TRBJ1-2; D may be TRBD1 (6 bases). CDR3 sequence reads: CSVAGADGYTF. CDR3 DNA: TGCAGCGTTGCGGGGGCAGATGGCTACACCTTC.